Presented here are 15 T cell receptor beta chains from one specimen sequenced in a study of T cell changes during pregnancy in multiple sclerosis. Profiling relied on immunoSEQ multiplex PCR, and the TCRdb table lists in-frame clones only, not all of them. This table has 98,000 or so clones, roughly 92% appearing once. This sample comprised peripheral blood, obtained after pregnancy. These receptors all come from a female donor with multiple sclerosis, enrolled in a pregnancy study.

V and J are TRBV2 and TRBJ1-1; possibly TRBD1 for D (5 bases). CDR1 is SNHLY and CDR2 is FYNNEI in the germline V gene. Trimming took off 3 bases at V and 10 bases at J, with 12 bases between the two ends. The CDR3 length is 12 residues. The CDR3 DNA follows: TGTGCCAGCAGTGAGTGGGGGGGACCAGCTTTCTTT. Translated: CASSEWGGPAFF.

The chain has TRBV7-9 and TRBJ2-5; possibly TRBD2 for D (6 bases). The CDR3 totals 14 residues. The germline V gene has CDR1 SEHNR and CDR2 FQNEAQ (reference sequence). Trimming stripped 1 base from V and 2 bases from J, with 8 bases between. The CDR3 DNA sequence: TGTGCCAGCAGCTTAGGGGGGGTTCAAGAGACCCAGTACTTC. This gives the protein CASSLGGVQETQYF.

The chain employs TRBV7-2 and TRBJ2-1, with D hard to call. Germline V gene lookup returns CDR1 SGHTA and CDR2 FQGNSA. Trimming cost V 2 bases and J 4 bases, with 6 bases left between them. CDR3 length: 13 residues. CDR3 region: CASSLPRYNEQFF. CDR3 in DNA: TGTGCCAGCAGCTTACCTAGATACAATGAGCAGTTCTTC.

The rearrangement links TRBV12-5 to TRBJ2-5; 11 nucleotides align to TRBD2. CDR3 length: 17 amino acids. CDR1 and CDR2 (germline): LGHNT, FRNRAP. V trimming: 0 bases; J trimming: 5 bases; junction bases outside the gene matches: 8. This chain's CDR3 is CASGLVTSGIGWETQYF. The CDR3 nucleotides are TGTGCTAGTGGTTTGGTGACTAGCGGGATAGGTTGGGAGACCCAGTACTTC. The variable domain in full, with the rest retrieved from reference TRBV12-5 and TRBJ2-5, is DARVTQTPRHKVTEMGQEVTMRCQPILGHNTVFWYRQTMMQGLELLAYFRNRAPLDDSGMPKDRFSAEMPDATLATLKIQPSEPRDSAVYFCASGLVTSGIGWETQYFGPGTRLLVL.

The V call is TRBV28, the J call TRBJ2-5; 9 bases fit TRBD1. The germline CDR1 and CDR2 sequences are MDHEN and SYDVKM. The CDR3 totals 15 residues. The V and J ends lost 6 bases and 1 base, in that order; junction bases with no gene match: 6. CDR3 region: CASRQGQGAQETQYF. In DNA, the CDR3 is TGTGCCAGCAGACAGGGACAGGGCGCCCAAGAGACCCAGTACTTC.

The chain couples TRBV6-5 to TRBJ2-7, with TRBD2 matching over 8 bases. The CDR3 spans 14 residues. The germline V gene encodes CDR1 MNHEY and CDR2 SVGAGI. Losses at the gene ends were 7 bases for V and 6 bases for J; bases not matched to a gene: 11. The CDR3 DNA sequence: TGTGCCAGCACCATGGGGGGACTAGGATCCGAGCAGTACTTC. It is translated as CASTMGGLGSEQYF.

The chain has TRBV5-6 and TRBJ1-5; no firm D call. Germline CDR1 and CDR2: SGHDT and YYEEEE. Trimming took 0 bases from V and 0 from J, leaving 7 bases between them. This CDR3 has 15 amino acids. The CDR3 DNA follows: TGTGCCAGCAGCTTGGACGGTAATAGCAATCAGCCCCAGCATTTT. It is translated as CASSLDGNSNQPQHF.

This sequence joins TRBV25-1 and TRBJ1-4; 7 bases map to TRBD1. This CDR3 contains 13 residues. From germline, CDR1 is MGHDK and CDR2 SYGVNS. V shed 6 bases and J 5 bases; nucleotides not matched to a gene: 3. CDR3 sequence: CASRATGNEKLFF. The CDR3 DNA sequence: TGTGCCAGCAGGGCGACAGGGAATGAAAAACTGTTTTTT.

V and J are TRBV5-1 and TRBJ2-7; D is uncertain. The CDR3 is made up of 14 amino acids. Germline values: CDR1 SGHRS, CDR2 YFSETQ. Trimming took off 0 bases at V and 3 bases at J, with 10 bases between the two ends. The CDR3 reads CASSLVPSIYEQYF. The CDR3 DNA follows: TGCGCCAGCAGCTTGGTCCCTAGTATCTACGAGCAGTACTTC.

The DNA of the CDR3 is TGTGCCAGCAGTTTAACTAGCGGGAGTTGGGATGAGCAGTTCTTC. The encoded protein is CASSLTSGSWDEQFF. V usage is TRBV27 and J usage is TRBJ2-1; 11 nucleotides agree with TRBD2. There are 15 residues in the CDR3. The germline V gene encodes CDR1 MNHEY and CDR2 SMNVEV (reference sequence). V lost 2 bases and J lost 8; bases outside the gene matches: 5.

The CDR3 DNA is TGTGCCAGCAGAAAAAGGAATTGGCGGGCGGATACGCAGTATTTT. Protein sequence: CASRKRNWRADTQYF. The rearrangement joins TRBV28 to TRBJ2-3, with D perhaps TRBD2 (5 bases). CDR1 MDHEN and CDR2 SYDVKM come from the germline V gene. Trimming removed 6 bases from V and 6 bases from J, with 19 bases in between. The length of the CDR3 is 15 residues.

The rearrangement uses TRBV28 and TRBJ2-5; 10 bases fit TRBD2. V trimming: 2 bases; J trimming: 4 bases; junction bases outside the gene matches: 7. Germline CDR1 MDHEN, CDR2 SYDVKM. CDR3 length: 16 amino acids. For the CDR3, the DNA is TGTGCCAGCAGTTTAAATCTAGCGGGAGTGGGAGAGACCCAGTACTTC. Translating gives CASSLNLAGVGETQYF.

The chain uses TRBV4-1 and TRBJ1-4, with TRBD1 matching over 7 bases. The CDR3 has 16 amino acids. Germline lookup yields CDR1 MGHRA and CDR2 YSYEKL. V gave up 0 bases and J gave up 0 bases; unmatched junction bases: 1. The CDR3 loop is CASSQEGTATNEKLFF. CDR3 bases: TGCGCCAGCAGCCAAGAGGGGACAGCAACTAATGAAAAACTGTTTTTT.

The gene calls are TRBV13 and TRBJ2-1; 10 bases align to TRBD2. The germline gives CDR1 PRHDT, CDR2 FYEKMQ (reference sequence). The J segment lost 5 bases and the V segment lost 3 bases, leaving 7 bases of the junction unmatched. The CDR3 length is 16 residues. The DNA of the CDR3 is TGTGCCAGCAGCTTGAATAGCGGGAGGCCCCACAATGAGCAGTTCTTC. Protein sequence: CASSLNSGRPHNEQFF.

The chain combines TRBV19 with TRBJ2-1; 13 bases are shared with TRBD2. The CDR3 consists of 15 residues. The germline gives CDR1 LNHDA, CDR2 SQIVND (reference sequence). The J segment lost 7 bases and the V segment lost 7 bases, leaving 7 bases of the junction unmatched. The CDR3 DNA is TGTGCCAGTACCCAGACTAGCGGGAGGTCGAATGAGCAGTTCTTC. The encoded protein is CASTQTSGRSNEQFF.